The following is a T cell receptor beta chain sequence with its context. Its antigen is as yet unknown. This record belongs to a study of T cell repertoires in cytomegalovirus infection. In TCRdb, the reads were re-called with MiXCR into one record per CDR3 protein. Of about 310,000 distinct CDR3 sequences in the sample, 20% to 25% were seen once. From germline, CDR1 is SGHNT and CDR2 YENEEA. The CDR3 covers 17 residues. The trim removed 1 base at V and 4 bases at J, leaving 4 bases unmatched. The study's findings and limits: Totalled public TCR beta family frequency picked out people who carried CMV plus the relevant HLA.

This TCR came from a human donor in good health (CMV status not recorded). Some clones in this sample may be carry-over from other donors' samples. The specimen comprised cultured PBMCs, sampled from culture after CMV antigen stimulation. The chain uses TRBV11-3 and TRBJ2-5, with 15 bases aligning to TRBD2. CDR3 sequence reads: CASSLARGLAGGETQYF. The CDR3 DNA sequence: TGTGCCAGCAGCTTAGCTAGGGGACTAGCGGGAGGAGAGACCCAGTACTTC.